This TCR beta chain is from a study of cytotoxic CD8 clonotypes in ibrutinib-treated CLL. Study-wide background: The study recorded mean values of about 260,000 productive templates and 94,082 productive rearrangements per sample. Study results and limitations: Collection times varied between progressing and sustained-remission patients. Contraction or stability on treatment characterized the public clonotypes, which were uncommon. An increase in clonality occurred at ibrutinib response, followed by a return toward baseline at progression.

This clone showed up many times. Its antigen is undetermined. This table comes from immunoSEQ multiplex PCR, and its TCRdb copy is limited to in-frame clones, with some not included. The data contain hundreds of thousands of clones, around 70% of them singletons. The ends were cut back, 4 bases at V and 7 bases at J, with 20 bases in the middle. Germline CDR1 reads MNHNS; CDR2 reads SASEGT. The CDR3 runs 15 residues. The sequence came from a human donor with chronic lymphocytic leukemia. This chain joins TRBV6-1 and TRBJ2-7, with D possibly being TRBD1 (5 bases). The sequences come from PBMCs, collected after 12 months of ibrutinib treatment. CDR3 DNA: TGTGCCAGCAGTGGAATGGGCAGGGTCCTTAGTGAGCAGTACTTC. Amino acids: CASSGMGRVLSEQYF.